Following are 30 T cell receptor beta chains from one sample sequenced in a study of long-term antiretroviral therapy in people with HIV. Investigators performed immunoSEQ version v3.0 at survey level. Sequencing was performed with immunoSEQ multiplex PCR; in TCRdb, only in-frame clones are kept and a portion is missing. Found here are tens of thousands of clones, around 84% of them singletons; the top ten hold 4.3%. Specimen: unsorted PBMCs, collected roughly 5.9 years after starting antiretroviral therapy. These receptors came from a man under 40 with HIV.

The chain couples TRBV11-2 to TRBJ1-2, with D possibly TRBD1 on 6 matching bases. Trimming took 0 bases from V and 0 from J, leaving 14 bases between them. Germline CDR1 is SGHAT and CDR2 is FQNNGV. This CDR3 comprises 17 residues. The CDR3 region has the DNA TGTGCCAGCAGCTTAGATCGAGGACAGCTCGCTAACTATGGCTACACCTTC. It codes for CASSLDRGQLANYGYTF.

The chain couples TRBV6-5 to TRBJ2-7, with unresolved D. The CDR3 has 11 residues. V lost 10 bases to trimming and J lost 3 bases, with 10 bases between them. Germline V gene sequence: CDR1 MNHEY, CDR2 SVGAGI. The CDR3 is CATSDGYEQYF. CDR3 coding DNA: TGTGCCACTTCGGACGGCTACGAGCAGTACTTC.

The chain recombines TRBV6-5 with TRBJ2-7; D gene ambiguous. Germline CDR1 and CDR2: MNHEY and SVGAGI. The CDR3 is 13 residues long. The ends were cut back, 6 bases at V and 2 bases at J, with 11 bases in the middle. For the CDR3, the DNA is TGTGCCAGCAGCCGTGGGTCTCCCTACGAGCAGTACTTC. Translated: CASSRGSPYEQYF.

The rearrangement links TRBV7-2 to TRBJ1-5, with D possibly matching TRBD1 (5 bases). The ends were cut back, 4 bases at V and 7 bases at J, with 20 bases in the middle. The CDR3 loop spans 16 amino acids. The germline CDR1 and CDR2 sequences are SGHTA and FQGNSA. The DNA of the CDR3 is TGTGCCAGCAGCTCCCAATTTGTGGGACTAAAACAGCCCCAGCATTTT. Encoded protein: CASSSQFVGLKQPQHF.

The chain employs TRBV13 and TRBJ2-7; the D gene could be TRBD1 or TRBD2 (5 bases each). CDR1 and CDR2 (germline): PRHDT, FYEKMQ (reference sequence). Between the trimmed V and J ends, which lost 5 bases and 2 bases, there was a span of 22 bases. The CDR3 runs to 17 residues. CDR3 sequence reads: CASSMGPAHTFAYEQYF. DNA for the CDR3: TGTGCCAGCAGCATGGGACCGGCCCACACCTTTGCCTACGAGCAGTACTTC.

V gene TRBV6-1 combines with J gene TRBJ2-5; 7 bases fit TRBD2. The J segment lost 4 bases and the V segment lost 3 bases, leaving 8 bases of the junction unmatched. The CDR3 loop spans 15 amino acids. Germline lookup yields CDR1 MNHNS and CDR2 SASEGT. CDR3: CASSEGGMYRETQYF. The CDR3, as DNA: TGTGCCAGCAGTGAGGGAGGGATGTACCGAGAGACCCAGTACTTC.

Comment on this clone: One junction end does not reproduce the germline sequence, and a read error may be involved. The gene calls are TRBV7-9 and TRBJ1-1, with 7 bases that match TRBD1. The V gene's germline CDR1 is SEHNR and CDR2 FQNEAQ (reference sequence). This CDR3 contains 16 residues. The CDR3 sequence is CASSQDLQGYYTEAFF. The CDR3, as DNA: TGCGCCAGCAGCCAAGACCTACAGGGGTATTACACTGAAGCTTTCTTT.

The V call is TRBV6-4, the J call TRBJ2-1; no definite D call. Germline CDR1 MRHNA, CDR2 SNTAGT. The length of the CDR3 is 13 residues. V lost 0 bases, J lost 7 bases, and 7 bases lay in between. Here the CDR3 DNA reads TGTGCCAGCAGTGACTCGGCGGTTAATGAGCAGTTCTTC. It yields the protein CASSDSAVNEQFF.

CDR3 nucleotides: TGTGCCAGCAGCTTAGCTGTGGGGTTCAATCAGCCCCAGCATTTT. Translated: CASSLAVGFNQPQHF. This chain uses TRBV7-6 with TRBJ1-5; no firm D call. The CDR3 sequence is 15 residues long. V dropped 0 bases and J dropped 3 bases, with 9 bases sitting between them. Germline-derived CDR1 and CDR2 are SGHVS and FNYEAQ.

This chain joins TRBV6-5 and TRBJ2-2; possibly TRBD2 for D (5 bases). Looked up from germline, CDR1 is MNHEY and CDR2 is SVGAGI. V lost 2 bases and J 6 bases, leaving 16 bases between the germline ends. The CDR3 contains 16 residues. The CDR3 here is CASSYAPGKGSGELFF. Written as DNA, the CDR3 is TGTGCCAGCAGTTACGCCCCGGGGAAGGGTTCCGGGGAGCTGTTTTTT.

The V call is TRBV2, the J call TRBJ2-2, with D unclear. This CDR3 contains 16 residues. V was cut by 0 bases and J by 1 base, with 9 bases left in between. The germline CDR1 and CDR2 sequences are SNHLY and FYNNEI. Here the CDR3 DNA reads TGTGCCAGCAGTGAAGCGGGCTTTCGGAACACCGGGGAGCTGTTTTTT. Translation: CASSEAGFRNTGELFF.

V usage is TRBV5-1 and J usage is TRBJ2-5; 8 nucleotides align to TRBD2. Per germline, CDR1 SGHRS and CDR2 YFSETQ. V shed 3 bases and J 1 base; nucleotides not matched to a gene: 2. The CDR3 runs to 14 residues. CDR3 amino acids: CASSWAGGQETQYF. The CDR3 DNA reads as TGCGCCAGCAGCTGGGCGGGGGGCCAAGAGACCCAGTACTTC.

The genes are TRBV28 and TRBJ2-7; 8 nucleotides align to TRBD1. The CDR3 spans 14 residues. V dropped 4 bases and J dropped 7; count of bases not matched to a gene: 9. CDR1 is MDHEN, CDR2 SYDVKM, per germline. CDR3: CASSSDRADREQYF. In nucleotides, the CDR3 is TGTGCCAGCAGTTCGGACAGGGCTGATCGGGAGCAGTACTTC.

CDR3 sequence reads: CASTSGQGDNYGYTF. The CDR3 DNA is TGTGCCAGCACCTCAGGCCAAGGGGATAACTATGGCTACACCTTC. V and J are TRBV7-9 and TRBJ1-2; the D gene is possibly TRBD1 (5 bases). This CDR3 has 15 amino acids. Per germline, CDR1 SEHNR and CDR2 FQNEAQ (reference sequence). Trimming took 7 bases from V and 1 from J, leaving 16 bases between them. The variable domain in full, completed from reference TRBV7-9 and TRBJ1-2, reads DTGVSQNPRHKITKRGQNVTFRCDPISEHNRLYWYRQTLGQGPEFLTYFQNEAQLEKSRLLSDRFSAERPKGSFSTLEIQRTEQGDSAMYLCASTSGQGDNYGYTFGSGTRLTVV.

The J gene is TRBJ2-7, the V gene TRBV7-3; 12 bases match TRBD2. This CDR3 region has 20 residues. V gave up 0 bases and J gave up 2 bases; unmatched junction bases: 14. CDR1 SGHTA and CDR2 FQGTGA come from the germline V gene. The CDR3 is CASSLTGPSGRASWPYEQYF. CDR3 in DNA: TGTGCCAGCAGCTTAACGGGTCCTAGCGGGAGGGCCTCGTGGCCCTACGAGCAGTACTTC.

This chain joins TRBV28 and TRBJ2-1, with 7 bases that match TRBD2. This CDR3 is 12 amino acids long. CDR1 and CDR2 from the germline V gene are MDHEN and SYDVKM. V shed 10 bases, J shed 3 bases, and the junction held 3 bases outside the gene matches. Written as DNA, the CDR3 is TGTGCCATCGGCGGGGGCTACAATGAGCAGTTCTTC. Its protein product is CAIGGGYNEQFF. Together with reference TRBV28 and TRBJ2-1, the CDR3 gives the full variable domain: DVKVTQSSRYLVKRTGEKVFLECVQDMDHENMFWYRQDPGLGLRLIYFSYDVKMKEKGDIPEGYSVSREKKERFSLILESASTNQTSMYLCAIGGGYNEQFFGPGTRLTVL.

The chain employs TRBV5-4 and TRBJ2-5, with 15 bases fitting TRBD2. The J segment lost 4 bases and the V segment lost 4 bases, leaving 8 bases of the junction unmatched. Germline V CDR1 and CDR2: SGHNT, YYREEE (reference sequence). The CDR3 has 17 residues. The DNA for the CDR3 is TGTGCCAGCAGCCCGCCGGGACTAGCGGGGGGCGGAGAGACCCAGTACTTC. Translating gives CASSPPGLAGGGETQYF.

The J gene is TRBJ2-3, the V gene TRBV7-3; 7 bases match TRBD2. CDR1 and CDR2 (germline): SGHTA, FQGTGA. The CDR3 contains 19 residues. J lost 2 bases, V lost 1 base, and 15 bases had no gene match. The CDR3 spells CASSLNPSGTGTYTDTQYF. In nucleotides, the CDR3 is TGTGCCAGCAGCTTAAATCCTAGCGGTACGGGGACTTACACAGATACGCAGTATTTT.

The chain combines TRBV9 with TRBJ2-7; 10 bases agree with TRBD1. Looked up from germline, CDR1 is SGDLS and CDR2 is YYNGEE. CDR3 length: 16 residues. Trimming removed 1 base from V and 3 bases from J; junction bases left unmatched: 7. The CDR3 sequence: CASSVRGTGVFYEQYF. CDR3 nucleotides: TGTGCCAGCAGCGTACGGGGGACAGGGGTTTTCTACGAGCAGTACTTC.

This clone was counted only a few times. The CDR3 DNA is TGTGCCAGCAGTTTAAGAGGGGGAAACACCGGGGAGCTGTTTTTT. It codes for CASSLRGGNTGELFF. The chain couples TRBV27 to TRBJ2-2, with a weak D call TRBD1 (6 bases). CDR1 and CDR2 (germline): MNHEY, SMNVEV (reference sequence). With 2 bases removed from V and 2 bases from J, the gap between germline ends came to 9 bases. The CDR3 sequence is 15 residues long.

The chain couples TRBV7-3 to TRBJ2-7; TRBD2 aligns across 9 bases. This CDR3 spans 14 amino acids. Germline-derived CDR1 and CDR2 are SGHTA and FQGTGA. With 5 bases clipped from V and 7 bases from J, the junction kept 9 bases outside the gene matches. For the CDR3, the DNA is TGTGCCAGCAGCGAAGCGGGAGGACTTGGAGAGCAGTACTTC. It translates to CASSEAGGLGEQYF.

The chain uses TRBV5-6 and TRBJ2-2, with TRBD1 matching 7 bases. The CDR3 has 18 residues. Unmatched junction bases numbered 11, after V lost 1 base and J lost 2 bases. Per germline, CDR1 SGHDT and CDR2 YYEEEE. CDR3 DNA sequence: TGTGCCAGCAGCTTGTATGGGACAGCAGGACATAACACCGGGGAGCTGTTTTTT. This encodes CASSLYGTAGHNTGELFF.

The V gene is TRBV5-1, the J gene TRBJ2-1; D gene uncertain. The CDR3 consists of 13 residues. In germline, CDR1 is SGHRS, CDR2 YFSETQ. The germline V and J ends were trimmed by 0 bases and 9 bases, with 10 bases remaining between them. CDR3 coding DNA: TGCGCCAGCAGCTTGGATCCCGGGTTTGAGCAGTTCTTC. Protein sequence: CASSLDPGFEQFF.

The chain recombines TRBV18 with TRBJ2-2; D possibly corresponds to TRBD1 (6 bases). This CDR3 has 14 residues. Between the trimmed V and J ends, which lost 1 base and 4 bases, there was a span of 7 bases. Germline V gives CDR1 KGHSH, CDR2 LQKENI. In nucleotides, the CDR3 is TGTGCCAGCTCACCACTACAGGGCACCGGGGAGCTGTTTTTT. Its translation is CASSPLQGTGELFF.

The V call is TRBV13, the J call TRBJ2-7, with TRBD1 as a possible D gene (6 bases). CDR1 is PRHDT, CDR2 FYEKMQ, per germline (reference sequence). V lost 6 bases and J lost 6, with 12 bases in between. The length of the CDR3 is 12 residues. CDR3 nucleotide sequence: TGTGCCAGCAGTCTACCAGGGGCCGAGCAGTACTTC. Amino acids: CASSLPGAEQYF.

This clone was picked up one time. The chain combines TRBV27 with TRBJ2-1; D perhaps matches TRBD1 (6 bases). V lost 0 bases and J lost 6, with 12 bases in between. This CDR3 spans 15 amino acids. Germline V gives CDR1 MNHEY, CDR2 SMNVEV (reference sequence). CDR3 loop: CASSLSSGVGNEQFF. The DNA for the CDR3 is TGTGCCAGCAGTTTATCGTCAGGGGTCGGCAATGAGCAGTTCTTC.

V usage is TRBV27 and J usage is TRBJ2-7; 9 nucleotides align to TRBD2. The V segment lost 0 bases and the J segment 4 bases; nucleotides outside the gene matches: 7. CDR3 length equals 16 residues. The germline gives CDR1 MNHEY, CDR2 SMNVEV (reference sequence). Here the CDR3 DNA reads TGTGCCAGCAGTTTATCGTTAGCGGGAGCTGGGTACGAGCAGTACTTC. Its protein product is CASSLSLAGAGYEQYF.

The V gene is TRBV6-5, the J gene TRBJ1-1, with D possibly TRBD1 on 5 matching bases. This CDR3 spans 14 amino acids. Germline V lookup: CDR1 MNHEY, CDR2 SVGAGI. Trimming removed 6 bases at V and 6 bases at J, with 17 bases between. CDR3 bases: TGTGCCAGCAGCCAAGAGCACGGGGACGCTGAAGCTTTCTTT. This translates into CASSQEHGDAEAFF.

V and J are TRBV30 and TRBJ1-2; perhaps TRBD1 as D (6 bases). V lost 1 base, J lost 5 bases, and 20 bases lay in between. Germline V gene lookup returns CDR1 GTSNPN and CDR2 SVGIG (reference sequence). CDR3 length equals 16 residues. This chain's CDR3 is CAWSGGGTSTIYGYTF. The CDR3 DNA is TGTGCCTGGAGTGGCGGTGGGACATCAACTATTTATGGCTACACCTTC.

The chain combines TRBV15 with TRBJ2-7; D gene uncertain. CDR1 LNHNV and CDR2 YYDKDF come from the germline V gene (reference sequence). The CDR3 consists of 13 residues. V lost 0 bases and J lost 9, with 12 bases in between. CDR3 DNA sequence: TGTGCCACCAGCAGAGATTTGGCATGGGTGCAGTACTTC. The encoded protein is CATSRDLAWVQYF.